This T cell receptor (beta chain) was identified during a study of blood T cell repertoires in COVID-19. About the research overall: T cells, B-cell-depleted T cells, or PBMCs supplied cDNA or gDNA.

The CDR3 runs 14 residues. Looked up from germline, CDR1 is MNHEY and CDR2 is SMNVEV (reference sequence). Trimming left V 4 bases short and J 3 bases short, with 13 bases between. TCRdb's copy holds only in-frame clones and misses some; the assay was immunoSEQ multiplex PCR. The sample holds approximately 150,000 clones, 65% to 90% seen once. This clone was recorded a few times. The J gene is TRBJ2-7, the V gene TRBV27; D perhaps matches TRBD1 (6 bases). This TCR came from a man aged 55 to 70 with active or convalescent COVID-19. Specimen: peripheral blood. The CDR3, as DNA: TGTGCCAGCAGTTCCCCCGCACAGGGCTACGAGCAGTACTTC. Encoded protein: CASSSPAQGYEQYF.